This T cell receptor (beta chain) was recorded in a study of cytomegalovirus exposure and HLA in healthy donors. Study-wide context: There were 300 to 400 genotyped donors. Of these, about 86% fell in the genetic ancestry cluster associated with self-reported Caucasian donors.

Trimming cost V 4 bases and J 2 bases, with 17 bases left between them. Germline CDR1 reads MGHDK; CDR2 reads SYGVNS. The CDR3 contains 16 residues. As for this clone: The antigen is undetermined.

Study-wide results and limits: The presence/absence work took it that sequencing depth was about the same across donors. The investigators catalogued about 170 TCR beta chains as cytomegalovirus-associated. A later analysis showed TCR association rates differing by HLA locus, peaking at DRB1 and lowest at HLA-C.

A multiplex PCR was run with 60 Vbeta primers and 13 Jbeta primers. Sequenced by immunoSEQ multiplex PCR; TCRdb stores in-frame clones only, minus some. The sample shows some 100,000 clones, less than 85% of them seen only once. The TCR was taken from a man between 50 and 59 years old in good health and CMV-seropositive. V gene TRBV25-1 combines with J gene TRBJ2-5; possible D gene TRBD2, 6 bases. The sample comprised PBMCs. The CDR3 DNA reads TGTGCCAGCAGTGGATGGAGGAACGGAGGGCAAGAGACCCAGTACTTC. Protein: CASSGWRNGGQETQYF.